Listed here are 21 T cell receptor beta chains from one sample, sequenced in a study of vaccination effects on CD4 cells after COVID-19. No antigen has been assigned to these receptors. Sequencing used immunoSEQ multiplex PCR; TCRdb keeps in-frame clones, though not all of them. The profile shows roughly 41,000 clones, 65% to 80% of them singletons. Antigen-specific CD4+ T cells expanded by the ViraFEST assay with viral peptide pools were then sequenced. Subsequent to roughly 9 days of culture, CD4+ T cells were isolated. Each participant received a vaccine that was either BNT162b2 or mRNA-1273, given as two doses. The sample here was CD4+ T cells from PBMCs cultured with HCoV-OC43 spike peptides, taken after COVID-19 vaccination. Subset specified: HCoV-OC43 spike overlapping peptide pool stimulation. These receptor sequences come from a human donor who received a COVID-19 vaccine.

This chain uses TRBV5-1 with TRBJ1-1, with a weak D call TRBD1 (5 bases). V was cut by 0 bases and J by 4 bases, with 13 bases left in between. This CDR3 region has 15 residues. CDR1 and CDR2 from the germline V gene are SGHRS and YFSETQ. Written as DNA, the CDR3 is TGCGCCAGCAGCTTGGACGGGGCCGGAGGCACTGAAGCTTTCTTT. Translation: CASSLDGAGGTEAFF.

The chain uses TRBV19 and TRBJ2-3; D is uncertain. The CDR3 loop spans 13 amino acids. Germline assignment: CDR1 LNHDA and CDR2 SQIVND (reference sequence). Trimming removed 6 bases at V and 2 bases at J, with 9 bases between. CDR3 in DNA: TGTGCCAGTAGACGCCAGATCACAGATACGCAGTATTTT. This translates into CASRRQITDTQYF.

The chain carries TRBV19 and TRBJ1-5; D gene unclear. The CDR3 runs to 17 residues. Germline CDR1 is LNHDA and CDR2 is SQIVND (reference sequence). Between the trimmed V and J ends, which lost 2 bases and 4 bases, there was a span of 18 bases. The CDR3 loop is CASSIPPTGRWNQPQHF. The DNA for the CDR3 is TGTGCCAGTAGTATACCCCCGACGGGAAGGTGGAATCAGCCCCAGCATTTT.

This chain uses TRBV7-9 with TRBJ2-2; TRBD1 matches at 9 bases. V was pared by 6 bases and J by 7 bases, with 12 bases of the junction left unmatched. CDR1 is SEHNR and CDR2 is FQNEAQ in the germline V gene (reference sequence). The CDR3 extends over 16 amino acids. The CDR3 loop reads CASSSRRTGDSGELFF. The CDR3 DNA reads as TGTGCCAGCAGTTCAAGACGGACAGGGGACAGCGGGGAGCTGTTTTTT.

The V and J genes are TRBV11-2 and TRBJ1-1; TRBD1 agrees at 7 bases. V lost 5 bases, J lost 2 bases, and 14 bases stayed unmatched. This CDR3 has 17 residues. Germline V gene data show CDR1 as SGHAT and CDR2 as FQNNGV. The CDR3 coding sequence is TGTGCCAGCAGCGACGGACGGGGGACAGACCGTAACACTGAAGCTTTCTTT. It codes for CASSDGRGTDRNTEAFF.

J is TRBJ1-5 and V is TRBV6-5, with D uncertain. In germline, CDR1 is MNHEY, CDR2 SVGAGI. The ends were cut back, 8 bases at V and 3 bases at J, with 11 bases in the middle. CDR3 length: 13 amino acids. The CDR3: CASGGQSNQPQHF. Written as DNA, the CDR3 is TGTGCCAGCGGAGGGCAGTCCAATCAGCCCCAGCATTTT.

The V gene is TRBV18, the J gene TRBJ2-1; 8 positions agree with TRBD2. J gave up 7 bases and V 3 bases, and 8 bases lay outside the gene matches. Germline V CDR1 and CDR2: KGHSH, LQKENI. This CDR3 has 15 amino acids. The CDR3 here is CASSPLSGSGNEQFF. Here the CDR3 DNA reads TGTGCCAGCTCACCGCTAAGCGGGAGTGGTAATGAGCAGTTCTTC.

This clone was counted a few times. V usage is TRBV7-9 and J usage is TRBJ1-6; no definite D call. This CDR3 has 11 amino acids. The V gene's germline CDR1 is SEHNR and CDR2 FQNEAQ (reference sequence). V was clipped by 1 base and J by 8 bases, with 0 bases between them. The CDR3: CASSLDSPLHF. The CDR3 nucleotides are TGTGCCAGCAGCTTAGATTCACCCCTCCACTTT.

The chain recombines TRBV5-6 with TRBJ2-3; 8 bases match TRBD2. The CDR3 spans 15 residues. Germline trimming cut 2 bases from V and 6 bases from J; bases unmatched to any gene: 8. CDR1 is SGHDT and CDR2 is YYEEEE in the germline V gene. The CDR3 DNA sequence: TGTGCCAGCAGCTTCGGCGCGGGGGGCGGGGATACGCAGTATTTT. It codes for CASSFGAGGGDTQYF.

The chain links TRBV7-2 to TRBJ2-1; no firm D call. Germline CDR1 is SGHTA and CDR2 is FQGNSA. Trimming took 5 bases from V and 11 from J, leaving 16 bases between them. There are 13 residues in the CDR3. The DNA for the CDR3 is TGTGCCAGCAGCGCACACTTAGAAGGAAAGCAGTTCTTC. Amino acid sequence: CASSAHLEGKQFF. Filled out from reference TRBV7-2 and TRBJ2-1, the complete variable domain reads GAGVSQSPSNKVTEKGKDVELRCDPISGHTALYWYRQSLGQGLEFLIYFQGNSAPDKSGLPSDRFSAERTGGSVSTLTIQRTQQEDSAVYLCASSAHLEGKQFFGPGTRLTVL.

The rearrangement joins TRBV6-5 to TRBJ2-3, with 9 bases fitting TRBD2. This CDR3 is 16 amino acids long. Germline lookup yields CDR1 MNHEY and CDR2 SVGAGI. V gave up 0 bases and J gave up 10 bases; unmatched junction bases: 11. DNA of the CDR3: TGTGCCAGCAGTTACTCGTGGCGGGAGGGCCGGGGGTCGCAGTATTTT. The encoded protein is CASSYSWREGRGSQYF.

The CDR3 is CASGPDRFGNQPQHF. CDR3 nucleotides: TGTGCCAGCGGACCAGACAGGTTTGGGAATCAGCCCCAGCATTTT. The rearrangement uses TRBV7-8 and TRBJ1-5; the D gene is possibly TRBD1 (6 bases). CDR3 length: 15 amino acids. Trimming removed 8 bases from V and 4 bases from J, with 18 bases in between. Germline lookup yields CDR1 SGHVS and CDR2 FQNEAQ.

Written as DNA, the CDR3 is TGCGCCAGCAGCCTGGCGGGGGGGGCAGAGACCCAGTACTTC. The encoded protein is CASSLAGGAETQYF. This chain uses TRBV5-1 with TRBJ2-5, with TRBD2 matching 9 bases. V lost 4 bases, J lost 4 bases, and 5 bases stayed unmatched. Per germline, CDR1 SGHRS and CDR2 YFSETQ. CDR3 size: 14 residues.

The rearrangement uses TRBV19 and TRBJ1-4; 7 nucleotides agree with TRBD1. The CDR3 contains 13 residues. V trimming: 7 bases; J trimming: 4 bases; junction bases outside the gene matches: 3. The germline V gene has CDR1 LNHDA and CDR2 SQIVND (reference sequence). Written as DNA, the CDR3 is TGTGCCAGTACCAGGGGGGTTAATGAAAAACTGTTTTTT. Its protein is CASTRGVNEKLFF.

The count of this clone is one. The J gene is TRBJ2-7, the V gene TRBV9, with TRBD2 matching over 7 bases. This CDR3 region has 16 residues. V was clipped by 4 bases and J by 2 bases; unmatched bases: 12. CDR1 SGDLS and CDR2 YYNGEE come from the germline V gene. CDR3 DNA: TGTGCCAGCAGCCCTACGGCGGGAGTTAAGGCCTACGAGCAGTACTTC. Translated: CASSPTAGVKAYEQYF.

The J gene is TRBJ2-3, the V gene TRBV5-1; D remains unclear. This CDR3 spans 15 amino acids. V lost 4 bases to trimming and J lost 1 base, with 13 bases between them. Germline lookup yields CDR1 SGHRS and CDR2 YFSETQ. The CDR3 DNA sequence: TGCGCCAGCAGCCGCAAGACTCGGGGCACAGATACGCAGTATTTT. It translates to CASSRKTRGTDTQYF.

This clone was found once. The chain couples TRBV9 to TRBJ2-7; 8 bases align to TRBD1. This CDR3 has 15 residues. V gave up 4 bases and J gave up 0 bases; unmatched junction bases: 6. Germline-derived CDR1 and CDR2 are SGDLS and YYNGEE. CDR3 in DNA: TGTGCCAGCAGCTTGGGACAGGCCGGCTCCTACGAGCAGTACTTC. This encodes CASSLGQAGSYEQYF.

The V call is TRBV5-1, the J call TRBJ2-1; 9 bases agree with TRBD1. The V and J ends lost 3 bases and 8 bases, in that order; junction bases with no gene match: 12. This CDR3 contains 16 residues. Germline V gene sequence: CDR1 SGHRS, CDR2 YFSETQ. This chain's CDR3 is CASSWEGGQGFDEQFF. CDR3 DNA: TGCGCCAGCAGCTGGGAGGGCGGACAGGGGTTCGATGAGCAGTTCTTC.

The chain carries TRBV7-6 and TRBJ2-1, with 13 bases that match TRBD2. CDR1 is SGHVS, CDR2 FNYEAQ, per germline. This CDR3 spans 19 amino acids. J lost 5 bases, V lost 5 bases, and 15 bases had no gene match. The CDR3 DNA reads TGTGCCAGCAGCCCTCCCCCCGCGGGACTAGCGGGAACAAACAATGAGCAGTTCTTC. Protein sequence: CASSPPPAGLAGTNNEQFF.

The chain is built from TRBV7-2 and TRBJ1-5, with D tentatively TRBD1 (5 bases). CDR1 is SGHTA and CDR2 is FQGNSA in the germline V gene. V was trimmed by 5 bases and J by 3 bases, leaving 11 bases between them. The CDR3 runs to 14 residues. As DNA, the CDR3 is TGTGCCAGCAGCCGCGACAGTACCAATCAGCCCCAGCATTTT. This gives the protein CASSRDSTNQPQHF.

The chain links TRBV5-1 to TRBJ1-1; D is unclear. CDR3 length: 11 residues. V gave up 0 bases and J gave up 7 bases, with 4 bases separating them. CDR1 SGHRS and CDR2 YFSETQ come from the germline V gene. DNA for the CDR3: TGCGCCAGCAGCTTGGATGGTGAAGCTTTCTTT. Amino acid sequence: CASSLDGEAFF.